This T cell receptor (beta chain) was observed in a study of blood T cells in healthy people across ages. There are 13 residues in the CDR3. The V gene lost 8 bases and the J gene lost 2 bases, with 10 bases spanning the gap. CDR1 is SEHNR and CDR2 is FQNEAQ in the germline V gene (reference sequence). This clonotype showed up many times. For the second PCR, which ran for 7 to 11 cycles, a sample-barcoded 5' primer and a J-beta primer mix were used. Tags on each cDNA molecule came from a template-switch adaptor with 12 random nucleotides. TCRdb reprocessed the 5' RACE reads with MiXCR, giving one entry per CDR3 protein. The sample lists 550,000 to 800,000 distinct CDR3 sequences, less than 40% occurring once.

V gene TRBV7-9 combines with J gene TRBJ2-1; no reliable D call. The sample comprised blood. The receptor was isolated from a woman older than 75 in good health. The CDR3 bases are TGTGCCAGCGGCGACGTAACCTACAATGAGCAGTTCTTC. It specifies CASGDVTYNEQFF.